This TCR beta chain was sequenced for a study of T cell responses to AZD1222 COVID-19 vaccine. Trimming took 2 bases from V and 1 from J, leaving 8 bases between them. CDR1 is SGHVS and CDR2 is FQNEAQ in the germline V gene. There are 14 residues in the CDR3. Produced via immunoSEQ multiplex PCR; TCRdb's table is partial and in-frame only. The table lists about 150,000 clones, 85% of them singletons. This material consisted of peripheral blood, taken 28 days after the second dose of the MenACWY control vaccine. The TCR comes from an adult who received the MenACWY meningococcal vaccine as a control. The chain is built from TRBV7-8 and TRBJ1-1; D uncertain. CDR3 nucleotides: TGTGCCAGCAGCTTAAGCCGGACGAACACTGAAGCTTTCTTT. Residues: CASSLSRTNTEAFF.